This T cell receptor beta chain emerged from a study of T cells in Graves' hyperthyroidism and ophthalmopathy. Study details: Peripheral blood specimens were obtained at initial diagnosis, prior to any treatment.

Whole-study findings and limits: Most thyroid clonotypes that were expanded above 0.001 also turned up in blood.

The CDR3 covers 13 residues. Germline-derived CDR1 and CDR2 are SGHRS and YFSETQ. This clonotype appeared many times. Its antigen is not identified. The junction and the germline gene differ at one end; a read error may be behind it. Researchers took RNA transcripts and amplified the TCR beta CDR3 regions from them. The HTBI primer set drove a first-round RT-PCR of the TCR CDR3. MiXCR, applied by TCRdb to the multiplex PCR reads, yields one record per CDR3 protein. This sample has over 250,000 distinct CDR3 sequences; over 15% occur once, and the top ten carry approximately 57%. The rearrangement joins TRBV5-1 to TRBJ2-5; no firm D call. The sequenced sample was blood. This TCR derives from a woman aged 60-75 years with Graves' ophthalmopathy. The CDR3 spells CASSYGGQETQYF. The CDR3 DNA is TGTGCCAGCAGCTATGGCGGCCAAGAGACCCAGTACTTC.